This is a list of T cell receptor beta chains from one sample in a study of metastatic and nonmetastatic thyroid tumors. TCRdb reanalyzed the PCR reads with MiXCR. The sample records about 69,000 clones, 11% to 15% being singletons. What was sequenced was blood. The receptor source for this set is a male donor with papillary thyroid cancer or a benign thyroid nodule (not recorded which). Some clones in this sample may be carry-over from other donors' samples. CDR3s include the opening cysteine and the closing phenylalanine or tryptophan. Each record gives: CDR3 length, V gene, D gene, clone size, J gene, CDR3 protein, CDR3 DNA. The D gene is left open where the match is weak. Not all rows give a size; the values are once, few, many and, for expanded clones, a class.

>16|TRBV20-1|-|-|TRBJ2-7
CSARPPGRDKSYEQYF
TGCAGTGCTAGACCACCGGGACGTGACAAATCATACGAGCAGTACTTC
>12|TRBV28|-|many|TRBJ1-3
CASSFRGNTIYF
TGTGCCAGCAGTTTCAGGGGAAACACCATATATTTT
>14|TRBV2|TRBD1|-|TRBJ1-6
CASTLRDRGSPLHF
TGTGCCAGCACCCTGCGGGACAGGGGTTCACCCCTCCACTTT
>14|TRBV6-2/TRBV6-3|TRBD1|many|TRBJ2-7
CASTSGTGGYEQYF
TGTGCCAGCACTTCCGGGACAGGGGGCTACGAGCAGTACTTC
>14|TRBV20-1|-|many|TRBJ1-4
CSARSRSGDEKLFF
TGCAGTGCTAGGTCGAGGTCAGGGGATGAAAAACTGTTTTTT
>15|TRBV7-8|TRBD2|-|TRBJ2-1
CASSHLAGAPNEQFF
TGTGCCAGCAGCCACCTAGCGGGGGCCCCCAATGAGCAGTTCTTC
>14|TRBV20-1|-|many|TRBJ2-3
CSARDPGGTDTQYF
TGCAGTGCTAGAGATCCGGGAGGCACAGATACGCAGTATTTT
>17|TRBV18|TRBD2|-|TRBJ2-2
CASSPPDPGLDTGKLFF
TGTGCCAGCTCACCACCGGATCCAGGACTAGACACCGGGAAGCTGTTTTTT
>17|TRBV29-1|TRBD2|many|TRBJ2-3
CSVGVGSGRVITDTQYF
TGCAGCGTTGGAGTCGGAAGCGGGAGGGTAATCACAGATACGCAGTATTTT
>14|TRBV20-1|TRBD1|-|TRBJ2-1
CSARGETGFNEQFF
TGCAGTGCTAGAGGAGAGACAGGGTTCAATGAGCAGTTCTTC
>15|TRBV20-1|TRBD1|-|TRBJ1-2
CSAIYLDRGAYGYTF
TGCAGTGCTATATATCTGGACAGGGGTGCGTATGGCTACACCTTC
>16|TRBV9|TRBD2|many|TRBJ2-1
CASSGGGTSGRTEQFF
TGTGCCAGCAGCGGTGGAGGTACTAGCGGGAGAACTGAGCAGTTCTTC
>16|TRBV5-6|TRBD1|few|TRBJ2-5
CASSLQGAQARETQYF
TGTGCCAGCAGCTTACAGGGGGCCCAAGCCCGGGAGACCCAGTACTTC
>15|TRBV13|-|many|TRBJ2-2
CASSARGGNTGELFF
TGTGCCAGCAGCGCCAGGGGCGGCAACACCGGGGAGCTGTTTTTT
>12|TRBV5-1|TRBD1|many|TRBJ1-2
CASSQGDYGYTF
TGCGCCAGCAGCCAGGGGGATTATGGCTACACCTTC
>17|TRBV28|TRBD1|many|TRBJ1-3
CASSVPGQGFSGNTIYF
TGTGCCAGCAGTGTACCGGGACAGGGATTCTCTGGAAACACCATATATTTT
>13|TRBV28|TRBD1|few|TRBJ1-5
CASSWDRWQPQHF
TGTGCCAGCAGTTGGGACAGGTGGCAGCCCCAGCATTTT
>13|TRBV6-1|TRBD1|few|TRBJ1-5
CASKQGGPQPQHF
TGTGCCAGCAAACAGGGGGGACCTCAGCCCCAGCATTTT
>15|TRBV10-3|TRBD1|many|TRBJ2-5
CAISEGDRVQETQYF
TGTGCCATCAGCGAGGGCGACAGGGTCCAAGAGACCCAGTACTTC
>17|TRBV9|TRBD2|many|TRBJ2-5
CASSVNRLAGDEETQYF
TGTGCCAGCAGTGTTAACCGACTAGCGGGAGATGAAGAGACCCAGTACTTC
>14|TRBV28|TRBD1|many|TRBJ2-2
CASSLTGLTGELFF
TGTGCCAGCAGTTTGACAGGGTTGACCGGGGAGCTGTTTTTT
>13|TRBV27|TRBD1|many|TRBJ2-2
CASSGQGTGELFF
TGTGCCAGCAGCGGACAGGGTACCGGGGAGCTGTTTTTT
>12|TRBV2|TRBD1|many|TRBJ2-1
CASRDSLNEQFF
TGTGCCAGCCGGGACAGCCTTAATGAGCAGTTCTTC
>15|TRBV11-1|TRBD2|many|TRBJ2-1
CASSLARTSYNEQFF
TGTGCCAGCAGCTTAGCCCGGACTAGTTACAATGAGCAGTTCTTC
>13|TRBV3-1|TRBD1|many|TRBJ1-1
CASGQVLNTEAFF
TGTGCCAGCGGACAGGTTTTGAACACTGAAGCTTTCTTT
>14|TRBV3-1|-|many|TRBJ2-1
CASSPLEGHNEQFF
TGTGCCAGCAGCCCCCTGGAGGGGCACAATGAGCAGTTCTTC
>16|TRBV5-1|TRBD1|-|TRBJ2-7
CASSPSLDRESYEQYF
TGCGCCAGCAGCCCTAGCTTGGACAGGGAATCCTACGAGCAGTACTTC
>15|TRBV6-1|-|many|TRBJ2-5
CASSGVPGAAETQYF
TGTGCCAGCAGTGGGGTCCCAGGAGCTGCAGAGACCCAGTACTTC
>14|TRBV25-1|-|many|TRBJ1-5
CASSRRDRSQPQHF
TGTGCCAGCAGTCGTAGGGATAGGAGCCAGCCCCAGCATTTT
>13|TRBV6-2/TRBV6-3|-|many|TRBJ1-1
CASSSDRNTEAFF
TGTGCCAGCAGTTCGGACAGGAACACTGAAGCTTTCTTT
>14|TRBV18|-|many|TRBJ1-2
CASSPREGSYGYTF
TGTGCCAGCTCACCACGAGAAGGGTCCTATGGCTACACCTTC
>15|TRBV2|-|many|TRBJ2-3
CASSLRETHTDTQYF
TGTGCCAGCAGTCTGAGGGAGACCCACACAGATACGCAGTATTTT
>13|TRBV29-1|-|-|TRBJ1-4
CSAEGGADGKLFF
TGCAGCGCTGAAGGGGGGGCGGATGGAAAACTGTTTTTT